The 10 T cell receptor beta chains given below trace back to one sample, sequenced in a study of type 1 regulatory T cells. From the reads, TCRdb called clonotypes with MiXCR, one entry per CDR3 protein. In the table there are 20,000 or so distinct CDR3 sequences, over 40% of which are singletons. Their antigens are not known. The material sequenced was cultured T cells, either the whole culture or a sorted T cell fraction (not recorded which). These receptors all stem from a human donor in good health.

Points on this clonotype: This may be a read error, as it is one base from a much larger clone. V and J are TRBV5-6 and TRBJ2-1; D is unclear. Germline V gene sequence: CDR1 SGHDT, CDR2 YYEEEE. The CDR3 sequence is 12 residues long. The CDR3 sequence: CANSNYYNEQFF. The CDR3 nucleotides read TGTGCCAACAGCAATTACTACAATGAGCAGTTCTTC.

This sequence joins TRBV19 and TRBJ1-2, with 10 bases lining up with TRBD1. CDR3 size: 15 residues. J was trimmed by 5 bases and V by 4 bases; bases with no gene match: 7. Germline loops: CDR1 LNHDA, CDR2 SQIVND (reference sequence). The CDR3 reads CASSTRPGQGYGYTF. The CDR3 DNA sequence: TGTGCCAGTAGTACTCGACCGGGACAGGGGTATGGCTACACCTTC.

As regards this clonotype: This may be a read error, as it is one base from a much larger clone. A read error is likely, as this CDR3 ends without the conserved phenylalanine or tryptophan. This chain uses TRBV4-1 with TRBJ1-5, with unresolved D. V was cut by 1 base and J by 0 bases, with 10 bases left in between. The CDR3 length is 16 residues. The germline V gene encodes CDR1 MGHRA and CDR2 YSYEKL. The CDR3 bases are TGCGCCAGCAGCCAAGGTTATTCTGTTAGCAATCAGCCCCAGCATCTT. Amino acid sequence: CASSQGYSVSNQPQHL.

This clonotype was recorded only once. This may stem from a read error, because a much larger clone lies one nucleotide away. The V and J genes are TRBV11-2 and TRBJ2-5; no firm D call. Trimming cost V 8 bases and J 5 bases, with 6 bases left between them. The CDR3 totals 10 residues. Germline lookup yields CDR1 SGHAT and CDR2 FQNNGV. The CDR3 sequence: CASGPETQYF. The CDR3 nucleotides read TGTGCCAGCGGGCCGGAGACCCAGTACTTC.

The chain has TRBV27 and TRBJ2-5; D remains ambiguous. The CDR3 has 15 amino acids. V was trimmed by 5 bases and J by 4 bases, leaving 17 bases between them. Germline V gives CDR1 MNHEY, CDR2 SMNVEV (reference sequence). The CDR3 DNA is TGTGCCAGCAGTCTAAGAACCCCGGGTTTAGAGACCCAGTACTTC. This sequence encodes CASSLRTPGLETQYF.

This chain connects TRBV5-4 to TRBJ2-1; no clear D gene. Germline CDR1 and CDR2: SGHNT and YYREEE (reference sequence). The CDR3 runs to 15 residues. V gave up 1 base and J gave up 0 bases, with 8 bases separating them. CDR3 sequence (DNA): TGTGCCAGCAGCTTGTGGGCAGACTCCTACAATGAGCAGTTCTTC. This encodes CASSLWADSYNEQFF.

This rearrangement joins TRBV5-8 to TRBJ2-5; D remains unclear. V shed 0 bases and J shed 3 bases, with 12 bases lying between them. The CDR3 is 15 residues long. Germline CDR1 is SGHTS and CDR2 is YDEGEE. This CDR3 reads CASSLGRYGKETQYF. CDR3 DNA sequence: TGTGCCAGCAGCTTGGGTCGGTACGGAAAAGAGACCCAGTACTTC.

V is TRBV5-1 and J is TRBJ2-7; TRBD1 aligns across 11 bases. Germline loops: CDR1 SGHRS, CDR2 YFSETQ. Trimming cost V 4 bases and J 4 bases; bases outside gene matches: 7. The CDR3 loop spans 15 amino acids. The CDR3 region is CASSRGQGARYEQYF. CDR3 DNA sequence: TGCGCCAGCAGCCGAGGACAGGGGGCGAGGTACGAGCAGTACTTC.

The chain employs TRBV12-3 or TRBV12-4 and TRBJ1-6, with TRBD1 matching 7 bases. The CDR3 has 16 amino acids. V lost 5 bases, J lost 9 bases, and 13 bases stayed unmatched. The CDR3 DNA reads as TGTGCCAGCAGTCCCCGTTGGACAGGCGTCTTTTCACCCCTCCACTTT. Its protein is CASSPRWTGVFSPLHF.

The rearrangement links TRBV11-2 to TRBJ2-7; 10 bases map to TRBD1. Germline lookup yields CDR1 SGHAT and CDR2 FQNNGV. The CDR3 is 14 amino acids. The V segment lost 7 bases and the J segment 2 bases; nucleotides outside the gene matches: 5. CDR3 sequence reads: CASTRTGGPYEQYF. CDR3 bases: TGTGCCAGCACCAGGACAGGGGGACCCTACGAGCAGTACTTC.